Listed below are T cell receptor beta chains from one sample, sequenced in a study of cytomegalovirus exposure and HLA in healthy donors. TCRdb's copy holds only in-frame clones and misses some; the assay was immunoSEQ multiplex PCR. The repertoire holds 150,000 to 200,000 clones, with roughly 82% as singletons. The specimen sequenced was PBMCs. The receptors were gathered from a girl aged 2 to 9 in good health and CMV-seropositive. Each CDR3 is given with its conserved first and last residue. Each record gives: J gene, clone size, V gene, CDR3 protein. Expanded clones get a size class; other rows say once, few or many, or leave the size out.

TRBJ2-3	once	TRBV14	CASSVDRATDTQYF
TRBJ1-5	-	TRBV10-2	CASSPTGANQPQHF
TRBJ2-6	-	TRBV11-2	CASSFRRFNSGANVLTF
-	-	TRBV7-9	CASSLVSLAPYEQYF
TRBJ1-4	once	TRBV11-2	CASSSDRAKKLFF
TRBJ1-3	-	TRBV6-6	CASSYSGHPSGNTIYF
TRBJ2-7	few	TRBV2	CASSRQPHEQYF
TRBJ2-7	-	TRBV23-1	CASSQSRTAHAGEQYF
TRBJ1-1	-	TRBV7-2	CASSLRTTDTEAFF
TRBJ2-7	-	TRBV4-1	CASSPGSGSQSNEQYF
TRBJ2-1	-	TRBV11-3	CASKGLASGNEQFF
TRBJ2-2	-	TRBV10-2	CASTLIRGSGELFF
TRBJ2-7	-	TRBV28	CASSFIGRASYEQYF
TRBJ2-1	-	TRBV28	CASSPITGTSGTNEQFF
TRBJ2-3	-	TRBV7-3	CASSLTASGSTDTQYF
TRBJ2-1	-	TRBV5-1	CASSSRWLAGGPDEQFF
TRBJ1-2	-	TRBV27	CASSLRGGYYGYTF
TRBJ2-5	once	TRBV9	CASSVTSGSPQETQYF
TRBJ2-4	-	TRBV2	CASRPYSGGRDIQYF
TRBJ2-7	few	TRBV5-6	CASSTGTGSHEQYF
TRBJ2-1	-	TRBV10-3	CAISERRSGTVQQFF
TRBJ2-7	-	TRBV6-1	CASSEISDYEQYF
TRBJ1-2	-	TRBV19	CASSTGLGYTF
TRBJ2-1	-	TRBV19	CASSSEREPLNEQFF
TRBJ1-1	-	TRBV27	CASRGAGTGLNTEAFF
TRBJ1-4	once	TRBV28	CASSTPGTAYEKLFF
TRBJ1-2	once	TRBV2	CASSVTGNYGYTF
TRBJ1-3	-	TRBV9	CASSVARNGNTIYF
TRBJ2-2	-	TRBV4-1	CASSQARRQTFTGELFF
TRBJ2-2	few	TRBV19	CATTRPLAGGQELFF
TRBJ2-7	-	TRBV6-6	CASSADRVVYEQYF
TRBJ1-2	-	TRBV5-1	CASSGGTGLYSYGYTF
TRBJ1-3	-	TRBV9	CASSVGPGGSGNTIYF
TRBJ1-5	few	TRBV2	CASSGDSNQPQHF
TRBJ2-7	-	TRBV5-1	CASSSGFEQYF
TRBJ1-2	-	TRBV30	CAWSVRGVGGYTF
TRBJ2-5	-	TRBV9	CASSFSGRAFTETQYF
TRBJ1-1	-	TRBV28	CASSLSDRGCEAFF
TRBJ2-7	-	TRBV6-5	CASSYGRGYEQYF
TRBJ1-1	-	TRBV4-1	CASSRTDRGQEAFF
TRBJ2-5	-	TRBV9	CASSVGNGGETQYF
TRBJ2-7	-	TRBV15	CATSRGSEQYF
TRBJ1-2	-	TRBV28	CASSSGYEQYGYTF
TRBJ2-1	once	TRBV12-5	CASASWAGGYNEQFF
TRBJ2-2	few	TRBV6-5	CASSYRQDNTGELFF
TRBJ1-2	-	TRBV30	CAWSVQALSGGFGYTF
TRBJ1-2	-	TRBV2	CASSEPGGDGYPF
TRBJ1-1	-	TRBV19	CASTQGFRGSGGNAEAFF
TRBJ1-1	few	TRBV28	CASSFRVHVNTEAFF
TRBJ1-1	once	TRBV7-3	CASSPLDVKATEAFF
TRBJ1-2	-	TRBV5-4	CASSPERRQGADGYTF
TRBJ2-3	-	TRBV5-1	CASSLALEGDTQYF